Following are 27 T cell receptor beta chains from one sample sequenced in a study of T cell repertoires in cytomegalovirus infection (dated by TCRdb to between 2018 and 2021). Sequencing used an Illumina HiSeq 1500. In-frame beta chains were kept once TCRdb had trimmed the public reads at Q25 with fastp and called clones with MiXCR. Here each entry gathers all rows of one CDR3 protein and keeps the most common genes and DNA. The sample table contains about 260,000 distinct CDR3 sequences; only one count was recorded for roughly an eighth of them. 8.8% of the sample goes to the ten largest clones. The specimen was PBMCs. Receptors were obtained from a human donor in good health (CMV status not recorded). Some clones in this sample may be carry-over from other donors' samples.

This clonotype was found a few times. The chain recombines TRBV29-1 with TRBJ1-3; D remains unclear. Germline assignment: CDR1 SQVTM and CDR2 ANQGSEA. The CDR3 contains 13 residues. The V and J ends lost 7 bases and 0 bases respectively, with 10 bases between them. The DNA of the CDR3 is TGCAGCGCTGTGGTCATCTCTGGAAACACCATATATTTT. Amino acid sequence: CSAVVISGNTIYF.

The table lists this clonotype with many counts. V and J are TRBV7-8 and TRBJ2-7, with 10 bases lining up with TRBD1. Germline V gives CDR1 SGHVS, CDR2 FQNEAQ. This CDR3 is 15 amino acids long. Unmatched junction bases numbered 7, after V lost 4 bases and J lost 4 bases. The CDR3 DNA reads as TGTGCCAGCAGCTACCGACAGGGGGCTGGATACGAGCAGTACTTC. Its translation: CASSYRQGAGYEQYF. Drawing the rest from reference TRBV7-8 and TRBJ2-7, the complete variable domain is GAGVSQSPRYKVAKRGQDVALRCDPISGHVSLFWYQQALGQGPEFLTYFQNEAQLDKSGLPSDRFFAERPEGSVSTLKIQRTQQEDSAVYLCASSYRQGAGYEQYFGPGTRLTVT.

This clonotype was recorded many times. The CDR3 DNA sequence: TGTGCCAGCAGTTACCCTCAGGGGGTGGGGACTGAAGCTTTCTTT. As protein: CASSYPQGVGTEAFF. The chain has TRBV6-6 and TRBJ1-1, with 7 nucleotides matching TRBD1. V dropped 2 bases and J dropped 5; count of bases not matched to a gene: 8. The CDR3 is made up of 15 amino acids. CDR1 is MNHNY and CDR2 is SVGAGI in the germline V gene (reference sequence).

This clonotype occurred a few times. The chain recombines TRBV5-1 with TRBJ2-7; D might be TRBD1 (5 bases). CDR1 and CDR2 (germline): SGHRS, YFSETQ. V shed 4 bases and J shed 5 bases, with 13 bases lying between them. This CDR3 contains 13 residues. CDR3 sequence: CASSLRAVNEQYF. CDR3 sequence (DNA): TGCGCCAGCAGCCTCAGGGCCGTCAACGAGCAGTACTTC. Based on the CDR3 plus reference TRBV5-1 and TRBJ2-7, the full variable domain is KAGVTQTPRYLIKTRGQQVTLSCSPISGHRSVSWYQQTPGQGLQFLFEYFSETQRNKGNFPGRFSGRQFSNSRSEMNVSTLELGDSALYLCASSLRAVNEQYFGPGTRLTVT.

This clonotype was picked up many times. The chain combines TRBV6-5 with TRBJ1-5, with no clear D. The V end lost 2 bases, the J end lost 6 bases, and 8 bases lay between the germline ends. The CDR3 totals 13 residues. Germline V gene sequence: CDR1 MNHEY, CDR2 SVGAGI. CDR3 residues: CASSYDASQPQHF. CDR3 nucleotides: TGTGCCAGCAGTTACGATGCAAGTCAGCCCCAGCATTTT.

At least ten counts were recorded for this clonotype. This rearrangement joins TRBV28 to TRBJ2-7; no clear D gene. CDR1 MDHEN and CDR2 SYDVKM come from the germline V gene. V lost 6 bases and J 2 bases, leaving 23 bases between the germline ends. The CDR3 is made up of 17 amino acids. DNA for the CDR3: TGTGCCAGCAGCACCGAAGGTGGGTGGGAAACCCCCTACGAGCAGTACTTC. Its translation is CASSTEGGWETPYEQYF.

V is TRBV9 and J is TRBJ2-2, with TRBD1 as a possible D gene (5 bases). Germline CDR1 and CDR2: SGDLS and YYNGEE. Between the trimmed V and J ends, which lost 0 bases and 3 bases, there was a span of 9 bases. The CDR3 length is 15 residues. The CDR3 spells CASSVENRYTGELFF. As DNA, the CDR3 is TGTGCCAGCAGCGTAGAAAACAGGTACACCGGGGAGCTGTTTTTT.

This chain connects TRBV28 to TRBJ1-5, with D possibly matching TRBD1 (6 bases). Germline V lookup: CDR1 MDHEN, CDR2 SYDVKM. The CDR3 sequence is 15 residues long. Trimming took off 5 bases at V and 1 base at J, with 12 bases between the two ends. The CDR3 is CASSVGGGSNQPQHF. The CDR3 DNA reads TGTGCCAGCAGTGTGGGGGGCGGAAGCAATCAGCCCCAGCATTTT.

The rearrangement joins TRBV29-1 to TRBJ1-2, with D unresolved. Germline CDR1 and CDR2: SQVTM and ANQGSEA. V was trimmed by 5 bases and J by 0 bases, leaving 10 bases between them. CDR3 size: 13 residues. CDR3 protein: CSVRPSANYGYTF. CDR3 in DNA: TGCAGCGTTCGTCCTTCGGCTAACTATGGCTACACCTTC.

In its sample, this clonotype was seen many times. This rearrangement joins TRBV7-9 to TRBJ2-1; no firm D call. Germline V gives CDR1 SEHNR, CDR2 FQNEAQ (reference sequence). Trimming removed 4 bases at V and 8 bases at J, with 9 bases between. The CDR3 is 12 residues long. CDR3 DNA: TGTGCCAGCAGCTATGACGGGTATGAGCAGTTCTTC. It is translated as CASSYDGYEQFF.

About this clonotype itself: The junction does not match germline at one end; this may be a read error. J is TRBJ2-1 and V is TRBV2; D not certain. This CDR3 has 15 residues. The germline gives CDR1 SNHLY, CDR2 FYNNEI. CDR3: CDSSDRRSSYNEQFF. CDR3 DNA: TGTGACAGCAGTGATAGACGGAGCTCCTACAATGAGCAGTTCTTC.

This clonotype has just a few counts. This chain links TRBV11-2 with TRBJ1-1; possibly TRBD1 for D (6 bases). The CDR3 spans 14 residues. In germline, CDR1 is SGHAT, CDR2 FQNNGV. V shed 5 bases and J shed 5 bases, with 15 bases lying between them. The CDR3 bases are TGTGCCAGCAGCCAGACAGGTGTGGGTACTGAAGCTTTCTTT. It is translated as CASSQTGVGTEAFF.

CDR3 in amino acids: CASSHTGSGAFF. DNA of the CDR3: TGTGCCAGCAGTCATACAGGTTCGGGAGCTTTCTTT. The chain links TRBV5-6 to TRBJ1-1; tentative D call: TRBD1 (5 bases). Germline CDR1 is SGHDT and CDR2 is YYEEEE. CDR3 length equals 12 residues. V was trimmed by 5 bases and J by 10 bases, leaving 15 bases between them.

This clonotype was recorded many times. V gene TRBV7-6 combines with J gene TRBJ2-1, with TRBD2 identical over 7 bases. J gave up 4 bases and V 6 bases, and 6 bases lay outside the gene matches. CDR1 SGHVS and CDR2 FNYEAQ come from the germline V gene. The CDR3 is 14 amino acids. The CDR3 region is CASSSGGPYNEQFF. The DNA for the CDR3 is TGTGCCAGCAGTTCGGGAGGCCCATACAATGAGCAGTTCTTC.

This clonotype occurred a few times. CDR3 amino acids: CASSSTGRREFF. In DNA, the CDR3 is TGTGCCAGCAGTTCGACCGGGCGGAGGGAGTTCTTC. The chain combines TRBV28 with TRBJ2-1, with D tentatively TRBD2 (6 bases). The length of the CDR3 is 12 residues. V lost 4 bases and J 14 bases, leaving 15 bases between the germline ends. Per germline, CDR1 MDHEN and CDR2 SYDVKM. Supplemented by reference TRBV28 and TRBJ2-1, the full variable domain reads DVKVTQSSRYLVKRTGEKVFLECVQDMDHENMFWYRQDPGLGLRLIYFSYDVKMKEKGDIPEGYSVSREKKERFSLILESASTNQTSMYLCASSSTGRREFFGPGTRLTVL.

This clonotype appeared many times. The chain links TRBV4-1 to TRBJ1-1; D not certain. The V end was cut by 1 base, the J end by 0 bases, with 9 bases between. The CDR3 is 15 residues long. CDR1 is MGHRA and CDR2 is YSYEKL in the germline V gene. The CDR3 is CASSQVIVMNTEAFF. CDR3 DNA: TGCGCCAGCAGCCAAGTAATAGTCATGAACACTGAAGCTTTCTTT.

CDR3 coding DNA: TGCAGCGATACGGACGGGACGGATCCCACAGATACGCAGTATTTT. It translates to CSDTDGTDPTDTQYF. The rearrangement uses TRBV29-1 and TRBJ2-3; D assignment may be TRBD1 or TRBD2 (5 bases each). CDR3 length: 15 amino acids. With 7 bases removed from V and 2 bases from J, the gap between germline ends came to 19 bases. Germline V gives CDR1 SQVTM, CDR2 ANQGSEA.

The sample holds a few counts of this clonotype. V usage is TRBV6-1 and J usage is TRBJ2-1; tentatively, D is TRBD2 (6 bases). With 5 bases removed from V and 0 bases from J, the gap between germline ends came to 14 bases. The CDR3 extends over 16 amino acids. Germline lookup yields CDR1 MNHNS and CDR2 SASEGT. The CDR3 DNA reads TGTGCCAGCAGTTACGGGGCGGGGTCCTCCTACAATGAGCAGTTCTTC. This gives the protein CASSYGAGSSYNEQFF.

The chain has TRBV12-3 or TRBV12-4 and TRBJ2-7; 9 bases map to TRBD1. With V trimmed by 0 bases and J by 0 bases, 6 bases remained unmatched. The CDR3 length is 17 residues. CDR3 sequence: CASSLALTGQGSYEQYF. CDR3 DNA sequence: TGTGCCAGCAGTTTAGCGCTAACGGGACAGGGCTCCTACGAGCAGTACTTC.

This clonotype was seen repeatedly, ten times or more. This chain uses TRBV2 with TRBJ2-1; TRBD2 matches 9 bases. CDR3 size: 14 residues. Germline V gives CDR1 SNHLY, CDR2 FYNNEI. J was trimmed by 4 bases and V by 4 bases; bases with no gene match: 2. The CDR3 loop is CASSGTSGYNEQFF. The CDR3 DNA is TGTGCCAGCAGTGGAACTAGCGGGTACAATGAGCAGTTCTTC.

Ten or more counts support this clonotype. The genes are TRBV7-2 and TRBJ2-1; D gene unclear. V dropped 0 bases and J dropped 3 bases, with 6 bases sitting between them. CDR1 is SGHTA, CDR2 FQGNSA, per germline. This CDR3 has 14 amino acids. CDR3 amino acids: CASSLAPGYNEQFF. CDR3 in DNA: TGTGCCAGCAGCTTAGCCCCGGGCTACAATGAGCAGTTCTTC. Together with reference TRBV7-2 and TRBJ2-1, the CDR3 gives the full variable domain: GAGVSQSPSNKVTEKGKDVELRCDPISGHTALYWYRQSLGQGLEFLIYFQGNSAPDKSGLPSDRFSAERTGGSVSTLTIQRTQQEDSAVYLCASSLAPGYNEQFFGPGTRLTVL.

Many counts were recorded for this clonotype. This chain joins TRBV29-1 and TRBJ1-3; D is unresolved. The CDR3 is made up of 13 amino acids. V lost 5 bases and J 4 bases, leaving 12 bases between the germline ends. Germline V gene sequence: CDR1 SQVTM, CDR2 ANQGSEA. The CDR3 loop reads CSVRPTGGNTIYF. CDR3 nucleotides: TGCAGCGTTCGCCCGACCGGGGGAAACACCATATATTTT.

The V and J genes are TRBV28 and TRBJ2-1; TRBD1 matches 7 bases. The CDR3 consists of 14 residues. The germline V gene encodes CDR1 MDHEN and CDR2 SYDVKM. Germline trimming cut 6 bases from V and 8 bases from J; bases unmatched to any gene: 10. CDR3 amino acids: CASSPRGYSDEQFF. CDR3 bases: TGTGCCAGCAGCCCCAGGGGGTATTCAGATGAGCAGTTCTTC.

This clonotype was found a few times. The chain links TRBV6-2 or TRBV6-3 to TRBJ2-7; D is possibly TRBD1 (6 bases). V was cut by 4 bases and J by 2 bases, with 18 bases left in between. Germline CDR1 reads MNHEY; CDR2 reads SVGEGT. The CDR3 length is 16 residues. CDR3 in amino acids: CASSWEQGALPYEQYF. The CDR3 nucleotides are TGTGCCAGCAGTTGGGAACAGGGAGCGCTTCCCTACGAGCAGTACTTC.

This clonotype was detected only a few times. The chain joins TRBV19 to TRBJ2-4; D is perhaps TRBD2 (6 bases). Germline CDR1 LNHDA, CDR2 SQIVND (reference sequence). This CDR3 is 12 amino acids long. V dropped 11 bases and J dropped 6 bases, with 14 bases sitting between them. DNA for the CDR3: TGTGCCTCAGCGCGGGGATTAAACATTCAGTACTTC. Amino acid sequence: CASARGLNIQYF.

In the case of this clonotype: This clone may be a read error of a much larger clone one base away. This chain uses TRBV7-9 with TRBJ2-5; no clear D. Per germline, CDR1 SEHNR and CDR2 FQNEAQ (reference sequence). This CDR3 has 14 amino acids. CDR3 amino acids: CASSLAFLQGTQYF. The CDR3 DNA is TGTGCCAGCAGCTTAGCCTTTCTCCAAGGGACCCAGTACTTC.

V is TRBV10-3 and J is TRBJ2-1; no clear D gene. Trimming cost V 2 bases and J 6 bases, with 8 bases left between them. Germline CDR1 and CDR2: ENHRY and SYGVKD. The CDR3 loop spans 13 amino acids. In DNA form, the CDR3 reads TGTGCCATCAGTGAGGGGGTAAGCAATGAGCAGTTCTTC. Amino acids: CAISEGVSNEQFF.